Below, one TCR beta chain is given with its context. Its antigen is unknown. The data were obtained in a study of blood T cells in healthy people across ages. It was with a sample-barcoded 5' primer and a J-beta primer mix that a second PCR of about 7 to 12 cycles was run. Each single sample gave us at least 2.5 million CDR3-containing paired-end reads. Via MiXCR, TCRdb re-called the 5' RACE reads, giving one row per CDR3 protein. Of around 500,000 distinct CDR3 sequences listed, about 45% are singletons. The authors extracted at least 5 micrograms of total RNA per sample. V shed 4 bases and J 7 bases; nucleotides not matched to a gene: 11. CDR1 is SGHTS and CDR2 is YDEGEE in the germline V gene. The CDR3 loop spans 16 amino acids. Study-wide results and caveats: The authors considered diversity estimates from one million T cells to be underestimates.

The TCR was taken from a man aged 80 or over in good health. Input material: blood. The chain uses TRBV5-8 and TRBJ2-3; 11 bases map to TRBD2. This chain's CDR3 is CASSPKRLAGKNTQYF. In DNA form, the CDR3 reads TGTGCCAGCAGCCCTAAGAGACTAGCGGGAAAGAATACGCAGTATTTT. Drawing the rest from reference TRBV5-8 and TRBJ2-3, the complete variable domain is EAGVTQSPTHLIKTRGQQATLRCSPISGHTSVYWYQQALGLGLQFLLWYDEGEERNRGNFPPRFSGRQFPNYSSELNVNALELEDSALYLCASSPKRLAGKNTQYFGPGTRLTVL.